Described below is a single T cell receptor beta chain sequence and its context. Its antigen is undetermined. CDR1 is SEHNR, CDR2 FQNEAQ, per germline (reference sequence). V was shortened by 5 bases and J by 6 bases, with 17 bases between the two germline ends. The CDR3 covers 14 residues. This sample is drawn from a study of lymphopenia after photon versus proton radiotherapy. Measured with immunoSEQ multiplex PCR; TCRdb has only the in-frame clones, and not every one. This table has around 18,000 clones, 70% to 85% appearing once. The study's findings and limits: Better survival with proton therapy was suggested as possible, not demonstrated. Under photons, naive T cells and diversity fell while effector/memory populations rose. A bigger post-nadir fall in TCR diversity correlated inversely with survival time in deceased patients. After the lymphocyte nadir, photon-treated repertoires showed oligoclonal expansion, especially of CD8+ Temra cells.

The clonotype comes from a man between 65 and 85 years old with pancreatic cancer. The sequences come from peripheral blood, collected from a patient treated with proton-based radiotherapy. This chain joins TRBV7-9 and TRBJ2-7; D possibly corresponds to TRBD1 (7 bases). The CDR3 sequence: CASSQSSGGGEQYF. In DNA form, the CDR3 reads TGTGCCAGCAGCCAGTCCTCAGGGGGAGGCGAGCAGTACTTC.